The rows below give T cell receptor beta chains drawn from one sample of a study of T cell changes during pregnancy in multiple sclerosis. Method: immunoSEQ multiplex PCR; TCRdb's copy keeps in-frame clones and lacks some. Of tens of thousands of clones in the sample, around 90% are singletons; the top ten hold around 0.39%. This specimen was CD4+ T cells from peripheral blood mononuclear cells, taken in the third trimester of pregnancy. These receptors were obtained from a female donor in good health, enrolled as a control in a pregnancy study. Each CDR3 is given with its conserved first and last residue. A D gene is named only where the DNA matches it firmly. Clone size is stated in some rows and not others, as once, few, many or a class when expanded.

D gene	V gene	clone size	CDR3 length	J gene	CDR3 protein	CDR3 DNA
TRBD2	TRBV28	NA	18	TRBJ2-2	CASSPTAGLAENTGELFF	TGTGCCAGCAGTCCGACCGCGGGACTAGCGGAGAACACCGGGGAGCTGTTTTTT
TRBD2	TRBV28	NA	15	TRBJ2-3	CASSSPGTSRDTQYF	TGTGCCAGCAGCTCGCCTGGGACTAGCCGAGATACGCAGTATTTT
NA	TRBV2	NA	14	TRBJ2-6	CASSVRSGANVLTF	TGTGCCAGCAGTGTAAGGAGTGGGGCCAACGTCCTGACTTTC
NA	TRBV18	NA	13	TRBJ1-1	CASSPAGVSEAFF	TGTGCCAGCTCACCAGCCGGGGTCAGTGAAGCTTTCTTT
NA	TRBV4-2	NA	16	TRBJ1-4	CASSQDQGGANEKLFF	TGTGCCAGCAGCCAAGATCAAGGCGGGGCTAATGAAAAACTGTTTTTT
NA	TRBV10-3	NA	14	TRBJ1-4	CAISESQRNEKLFF	TGTGCCATCAGTGAGTCCCAGCGTAATGAAAAACTGTTTTTT
NA	TRBV2	NA	12	TRBJ1-2	CASSQGFYGYTF	TGTGCCAGCAGCCAGGGGTTCTATGGCTACACCTTC
TRBD2	TRBV10-3	once	14	TRBJ2-7	CAITPTSGRSEQYF	TGTGCCATCACCCCGACTAGCGGGAGGAGCGAGCAGTACTTC
TRBD1	TRBV7-2	once	15	TRBJ2-1	CASSRQGSSYNEQFF	TGTGCCAGCAGCAGACAGGGAAGCTCCTACAATGAGCAGTTCTTC
NA	TRBV10-3	NA	14	TRBJ2-7	CATSVRGLYYEQYF	TGTGCCACTAGCGTGCGGGGCCTCTACTACGAGCAGTACTTC
NA	TRBV7-9	NA	16	TRBJ2-3	CASSFAGYSSTDTQYF	TGTGCCAGCAGCTTCGCAGGATATTCTAGCACAGATACGCAGTATTTT
TRBD2	TRBV4-2	NA	14	TRBJ2-1	CASSLGGGSYEQFF	TGTGCCAGCAGCCTCGGGGGGGGGAGCTATGAGCAGTTCTTC
TRBD1	TRBV19	NA	15	TRBJ1-1	CASSRGQLLNTEAFF	TGTGCCAGTAGTCGGGGACAGCTCTTGAACACTGAAGCTTTCTTT
TRBD1	TRBV6-6	once	13	TRBJ2-3	CAHRGGGTDTQYF	TGTGCCCACAGAGGGGGCGGCACAGATACGCAGTATTTT
TRBD2	TRBV9	NA	18	TRBJ2-2	CASTRGLGRNLNTGELFF	TGTGCCAGCACCCGTGGACTAGGGCGAAATTTGAACACCGGGGAGCTGTTTTTT
TRBD1	TRBV28	NA	14	TRBJ1-2	CASRDGTGGTGYTF	TGTGCCAGCAGAGATGGGACAGGGGGAACTGGCTACACCTTC
TRBD2	TRBV19	NA	18	TRBJ2-5	CASSIGSSGVSPQETQYF	TGTGCCAGTAGTATAGGGTCTAGCGGGGTATCACCTCAAGAGACCCAGTACTTC
NA	TRBV30	few	14	TRBJ1-1	CAWSMGTLNTEAFF	TGTGCCTGGAGTATGGGGACACTGAACACTGAAGCTTTCTTT
NA	TRBV2	NA	14	TRBJ1-1	CASSIMTGGTEAFF	TGTGCCAGCAGTATAATGACAGGAGGTACTGAAGCTTTCTTT
NA	TRBV7-9	NA	14	TRBJ1-2	CASSLVGGSYGYTF	TGTGCCAGCAGCTTAGTCGGGGGATCTTATGGCTACACCTTC
TRBD1	TRBV10-3	NA	14	TRBJ2-7	CAISRTGEVYEQYF	TGTGCCATCAGCCGGACAGGGGAGGTCTACGAGCAGTACTTC
NA	TRBV29-1	NA	13	TRBJ1-5	CSVRHAEGQPQHF	TGCAGCGTCAGACACGCGGAGGGTCAGCCCCAGCATTTT
NA	TRBV30	NA	12	TRBJ2-7	CAWSHGNYEQYF	TGTGCCTGGAGCCACGGGAACTACGAGCAGTACTTC
NA	TRBV6-4	NA	13	TRBJ1-1	CASSQAWDTEAFF	TGTGCCAGCAGCCAGGCATGGGACACTGAAGCTTTCTTT
NA	TRBV28	NA	15	TRBJ1-3	CASSSPGSGGNTIYF	TGTGCCAGCAGTTCACCTGGTTCAGGGGGAAACACCATATATTTT
NA	TRBV21-1	once	17	TRBJ2-1	CASSKHLAEPNYNEQFF	TGTGCCAGCAGCAAACACTTAGCGGAGCCGAACTACAATGAGCAGTTCTTC
TRBD2	TRBV18	NA	15	TRBJ2-1	CASSGLAGAFNEQFF	TGTGCCAGCTCAGGACTAGCGGGGGCTTTCAATGAGCAGTTCTTC
NA	TRBV6-1	NA	15	TRBJ1-1	CASSDYATLNTEAFF	TGTGCCAGCAGTGACTACGCTACTCTGAACACTGAAGCTTTCTTT
TRBD1	TRBV19	NA	15	TRBJ2-7	CASSPRTGRMGEQYF	TGTGCCAGTAGTCCACGGACAGGCCGCATGGGCGAGCAGTACTTC
TRBD1	TRBV5-1	NA	16	TRBJ2-5	CASSLGGTGGQETQYF	TGCGCCAGCAGCTTGGGGGGGACAGGGGGCCAAGAGACCCAGTACTTC
TRBD1	TRBV19	NA	14	TRBJ2-5	CASKQRDRPETQYF	TGTGCCAGTAAGCAGAGGGACAGGCCCGAGACCCAGTACTTC
NA	TRBV25-1	NA	12	TRBJ1-2	CASTTANYGYTF	TGTGCCAGCACTACAGCAAACTATGGCTACACCTTC
TRBD1	TRBV28	NA	15	TRBJ1-2	CASSSPGQGLYGYTF	TGTGCCAGCAGTTCCCCGGGACAGGGACTCTATGGCTACACCTTC
NA	TRBV18	NA	14	TRBJ1-3	CASSADSSGNTIYF	TGTGCCAGCTCAGCCGACAGTTCGGGTAACACCATATATTTT
TRBD1	TRBV4-1	NA	16	TRBJ2-7	CASKATFRDRDVEQYF	TGCGCCAGCAAAGCAACGTTCCGGGACAGGGACGTCGAGCAGTACTTC
TRBD2	TRBV5-1	NA	17	TRBJ2-3	CASSLATGTRVPDTQYF	TGCGCCAGCAGCTTGGCGACTGGGACTAGGGTTCCAGATACGCAGTATTTT
TRBD2	TRBV18	NA	15	TRBJ2-2	CASSRRTSGIGELFF	TGTGCCAGCTCACGGCGGACTAGCGGGATCGGGGAGCTGTTTTTT
TRBD2	TRBV30	once	13	TRBJ2-1	CAWRTSGGTEQFF	TGTGCCTGGAGGACTAGCGGGGGGACCGAGCAGTTCTTC
NA	TRBV5-1	NA	14	TRBJ2-2	CASSPRAVTGELFF	TGCGCCAGCAGCCCGAGAGCGGTTACCGGGGAGCTGTTTTTT
TRBD1	TRBV7-9	once	15	TRBJ2-7	CASSSPGQSSYEQYF	TGTGCCAGCAGCTCTCCGGGACAGTCCTCCTACGAGCAGTACTTC
TRBD2	TRBV9	NA	16	TRBJ2-1	CASSEGTSDAYNEQFF	TGTGCCAGCAGCGAGGGGACTAGCGACGCCTACAATGAGCAGTTCTTC
NA	TRBV5-1	once	16	TRBJ2-7	CASSFVGLPSPYEQYF	TGCGCCAGCAGCTTTGTAGGACTCCCTAGTCCCTACGAGCAGTACTTC
NA	TRBV18	NA	15	TRBJ1-4	CASSFTGTTNEKLFF	TGTGCCAGCTCGTTCACAGGGACGACTAATGAAAAACTGTTTTTT
NA	TRBV18	NA	13	TRBJ1-4	CASSDRTGEKLFF	TGTGCCAGCTCAGACAGGACGGGAGAAAAACTGTTTTTT
TRBD2	TRBV11-2	NA	15	TRBJ2-1	CASSLEPTSGGPQFF	TGTGCCAGCAGCTTAGAACCTACTAGCGGGGGGCCCCAGTTCTTC
NA	TRBV2	NA	14	TRBJ1-1	CASSISDSNTEAFF	TGTGCCAGCAGTATATCAGACTCCAACACTGAAGCTTTCTTT
TRBD1	TRBV2	once	14	TRBJ1-5	CASRGRGPNQPQHF	TGTGCCAGCAGGGGAAGGGGGCCCAATCAGCCCCAGCATTTT
NA	TRBV15	NA	15	TRBJ2-3	CATSSGLRSPDTQYF	TGTGCCACCAGCTCGGGGTTGAGGTCCCCAGATACGCAGTATTTT
TRBD2	TRBV28	NA	13	TRBJ2-5	CASSFRGGETQYF	TGTGCCAGCAGTTTCCGGGGGGGGGAGACCCAGTACTTC